The 13 T cell receptor beta chains listed next were all sequenced from one sample in a study of T cell clonality in common variable immunodeficiency. Generated by immunoSEQ multiplex PCR, the TCRdb table keeps only in-frame clones and is missing some. The record shows fewer than 30,000 clones for this sample, with no singletons present. Whole-study findings and limits: In common variable immunodeficiency, TCR beta chains reportedly carried fewer deletions and N-nucleotide insertions.

These receptors have no known antigen. Sequenced material: peripheral blood mononuclear cells. Source of these receptors: a human donor with common variable immunodeficiency.

This clone was seen more than once but under ten times. The read stops 3 residues short of the end of the CDR3; the missing end is completed from the germline J gene. J is TRBJ1-4 and V is TRBV7-9; maybe TRBD1 (5 bases). The CDR3 is 14 amino acids. In germline, CDR1 is SEHNR, CDR2 FQNEAQ (reference sequence). Trimming stripped 1 base from V and 4 bases from J, with 7 bases between. The CDR3 spells CASSLGGGNEKLFF. The DNA read from the CDR3 is TGTGCCAGCAGCTTAGGGGGGGGTAATGAAAAA.

About this clone itself: The DNA ends 3 residues before the CDR3 does, and the rest of the CDR3 is filled in from the germline J gene. V and J are TRBV7-9 and TRBJ1-1; D is perhaps TRBD1 (6 bases). Germline V CDR1 and CDR2: SEHNR, FQNEAQ (reference sequence). Trimming left V 5 bases short and J 1 base short, with 11 bases between. The CDR3 totals 14 residues. Incomplete CDR3 DNA: TGTGCCAGCAGCCCACAGGGTACGAACACTGAA. Amino acid sequence: CASSPQGTNTE. The entire CDR3 protein is CASSPQGTNTEAFF.

Regarding this clone: The sequenced fragment ends 3 residues before the CDR3 boundary, so the rest is inferred from the germline J gene. The rearrangement joins TRBV5-6 to TRBJ2-7; 11 bases are a match to TRBD1. Germline loops: CDR1 SGHDT, CDR2 YYEEEE. The V segment lost 4 bases and the J segment 2 bases; nucleotides outside the gene matches: 2. The CDR3 consists of 14 residues. The DNA read from the CDR3 is TGTGCCAGCAGCCGGGACAGGGGGGCCTACGAG. Translation: CASSRDRGAYE. The whole CDR3 protein reads CASSRDRGAYEQYF.

This clone was detected a few times. The read stops 3 residues short of the end of the CDR3; the missing end is completed from the germline J gene. This chain links TRBV2 with TRBJ2-2; TRBD2 aligns across 11 bases. This CDR3 comprises 19 residues. V shed 6 bases, J shed 3 bases, and the junction held 15 bases outside the gene matches. Per germline, CDR1 SNHLY and CDR2 FYNNEI. The sequenced CDR3 bases are TGTGCCAGCAGCACTAGCGGGAGCCGTCATTTTACGTACACCGGGGAG. Translating it yields CASSTSGSRHFTYTGE. The full CDR3 sequence reads CASSTSGSRHFTYTGELFF.

As to this clone: The CDR3 is cut off 3 residues early in the read; its end comes from the germline J gene. The chain employs TRBV19 and TRBJ2-3; TRBD1 matches at 10 bases. This CDR3 is 15 amino acids long. Germline V gene data show CDR1 as LNHDA and CDR2 as SQIVND (reference sequence). J lost 0 bases, V lost 7 bases, and 4 bases had no gene match. CDR3 DNA, as far as it was read: TGTGCCAGTAAGGACAGGGGGGCGAGCACAGATACG. Its translation is CASKDRGASTDT. The whole CDR3 protein is CASKDRGASTDTQYF.

This clone was observed a few times. Read sequence stops 3 residues before the CDR3 end, and the germline J gene provides the missing end. The chain has TRBV18 and TRBJ2-5, with 10 bases fitting TRBD2. V was pared by 6 bases and J by 2 bases, with 6 bases of the junction left unmatched. The germline CDR1 and CDR2 sequences are KGHSH and LQKENI. The CDR3 has 15 residues. CDR3 DNA, as far as it was read: TGTGCCAGCTCGCCCACTAGCGGGATTCAAGAGACC. It is translated as CASSPTSGIQET. Given in full, the CDR3 is CASSPTSGIQETQYF.

This clone was detected many times. Read data end 3 residues before the CDR3 end; the end is taken from the germline J gene. V usage is TRBV18 and J usage is TRBJ2-7, with TRBD2 as a possible D gene (6 bases). Germline assignment: CDR1 KGHSH and CDR2 LQKENI. CDR3 length equals 13 residues. V lost 3 bases and J 6 bases, leaving 12 bases between the germline ends. CDR3 sequence reads: CASSPQTEGEQYF. CDR3 DNA (partial): TGTGCCAGCTCACCTCAGACGGAGGGCGAG. The whole variable domain, filled in from reference TRBV18 and TRBJ2-7, reads NAGVMQNPRHLVRRRGQEARLRCSPMKGHSHVYWYRQLPEEGLKFMVYLQKENIIDESGMPKERFSAEFPKEGPSILRIQQVVRGDSAAYFCASSPQTEGEQYFGPGTRLTVT.

This clone came up many times. The CDR3 end lies 3 residues beyond the end of the read and is filled in from the germline J gene. This chain joins TRBV2 and TRBJ2-5; 9 nucleotides align to TRBD2. The CDR3 is 15 amino acids. V lost 6 bases, J lost 5 bases, and 10 bases stayed unmatched. CDR1 and CDR2 from the germline V gene are SNHLY and FYNNEI. This CDR3 reads CASRGLAIPQETQYF. Incomplete CDR3 DNA: TGTGCCAGCAGGGGACTAGCAATCCCCCAGGAGACC. Full variable domain (missing parts from reference TRBV2 and TRBJ2-5): EPEVTQTPSHQVTQMGQEVILRCVPISNHLYFYWYRQILGQKVEFLVSFYNNEISEKSEIFDDQFSVERPDGSNFTLKIRSTKLEDSAMYFCASRGLAIPQETQYFGPGTRLLVL.

To note about this clone: From the germline J gene comes the end of the CDR3, since the read stops 3 residues before it. V and J are TRBV5-4 and TRBJ2-7; D is unclear. Germline V gene lookup returns CDR1 SGHNT and CDR2 YYREEE (reference sequence). This CDR3 is 13 amino acids long. V lost 3 bases, J lost 5 bases, and 12 bases lay in between. The DNA read from the CDR3 is TGTGCCAGCAGCTACCGACATTCCGACGAG. This sequence encodes CASSYRHSDE. The CDR3 in full is CASSYRHSDEQYF.

Remarks on this clone: The read terminates 3 residues ahead of where the CDR3 ends, so the germline J gene completes it. This sequence joins TRBV20-1 and TRBJ1-6; 8 nucleotides agree with TRBD1. Germline V gene sequence: CDR1 DFQATT, CDR2 SNEGSKA (reference sequence). The CDR3 totals 16 residues. With V trimmed by 0 bases and J by 10 bases, 11 bases remained unmatched. CDR3 bases read: TGCAGTGCTAGAGATGGGGCCAGGGGGCTTAACTCACCC. It yields the protein CSARDGARGLNSP. The complete CDR3 reads CSARDGARGLNSPLHF.

This clone turned up a few times. The CDR3 goes on 3 residues after the read ends, and that part is filled in from the germline J gene. The chain is built from TRBV7-6 and TRBJ2-2; maybe TRBD1 (6 bases). CDR1 and CDR2 (germline): SGHVS, FNYEAQ. This CDR3 comprises 14 residues. V was cut by 1 base and J by 6 bases, with 9 bases left in between. The CDR3 DNA, read in part, is TGTGCCAGCAGCTTAGGGTCAGGGGCCGGGGAG. This translates into CASSLGSGAGE. The entire CDR3 reads CASSLGSGAGELFF.

In the case of this clone: The read ends 3 residues shy of where the CDR3 ends; the end is completed using the germline J gene. The chain has TRBV19 and TRBJ2-7; 7 bases are a match to TRBD1. The CDR3 sequence is 14 residues long. V dropped 3 bases and J dropped 0; count of bases not matched to a gene: 2. Germline CDR1 LNHDA, CDR2 SQIVND (reference sequence). CDR3 in amino acids: CASSIGDSSYEQYF. The DNA read from the CDR3 is TGTGCCAGTAGTATTGGGGACAGCTCCTACGAG.

This clone turned up a few times. The read terminates 3 residues before the CDR3 end, so the remaining end is supplied by the germline J gene. V gene TRBV30 combines with J gene TRBJ2-5, with a possible D match to TRBD1 (6 bases). The CDR3 length is 15 residues. Germline V gene sequence: CDR1 GTSNPN, CDR2 SVGIG (reference sequence). Trimming took 0 bases from V and 1 from J, leaving 12 bases between them. CDR3 protein: CAWSVLRGAQETQYF. The CDR3 DNA, read in part, is TGTGCCTGGAGTGTACTCAGGGGCGCCCAAGAGACC.